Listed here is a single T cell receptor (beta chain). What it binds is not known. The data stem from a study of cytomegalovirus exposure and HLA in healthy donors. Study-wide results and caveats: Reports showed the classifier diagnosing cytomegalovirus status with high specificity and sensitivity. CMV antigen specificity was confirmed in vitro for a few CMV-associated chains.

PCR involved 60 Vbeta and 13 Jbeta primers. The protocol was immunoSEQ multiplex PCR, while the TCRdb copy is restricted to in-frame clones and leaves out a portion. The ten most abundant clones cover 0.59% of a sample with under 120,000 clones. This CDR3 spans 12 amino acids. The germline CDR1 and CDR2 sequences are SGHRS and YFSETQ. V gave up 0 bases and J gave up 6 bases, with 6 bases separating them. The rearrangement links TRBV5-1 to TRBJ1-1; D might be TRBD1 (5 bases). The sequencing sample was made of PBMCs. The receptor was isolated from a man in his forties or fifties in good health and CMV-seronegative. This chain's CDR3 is CASSLGDSEAFF. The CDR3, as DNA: TGCGCCAGCAGCTTGGGGGACTCTGAAGCTTTCTTT.